These T cell receptor beta chains were read from a single sample in a study of T cell clones after liver transplantation. Only in-frame clones appear in the TCRdb table, and some are missing; sequencing was by immunoSEQ multiplex PCR. Among about 51,000 clones listed, 70% to 90% were seen once. The sample consisted of CD8+ T cells from blood, taken 12 months after liver transplant. These receptors were obtained from a human patient who received a liver transplant. Some T cells may trace back to the graft donor. Both conserved end residues are part of each CDR3. Fields, in order: V gene, J gene, clone size, D gene, CDR3 protein, CDR3 DNA. A D gene is named only where the DNA matches it firmly. Clone size is shown for a subset of rows, as once, few, many or a class of expanded clone.

TRBV5-8	TRBJ2-1	NA	NA	CASSLILAGEQFF	TGTGCCAGCAGCTTGATACTAGCCGGTGAGCAGTTCTTC
TRBV27	TRBJ2-7	NA	NA	CASGRDSSYEQYF	TGTGCCAGCGGGCGGGACAGTAGCTACGAGCAGTACTTC
TRBV29-1	TRBJ2-7	NA	TRBD1	CSVQDRATYEQYF	TGCAGCGTGCAGGACAGGGCGACCTACGAGCAGTACTTC
TRBV27	TRBJ2-5	once	NA	CASRGLAETQYF	TGTGCCAGCAGGGGGTTAGCGGAGACCCAGTACTTC
TRBV28	TRBJ2-7	NA	TRBD1	CASSSYRGSYEQYF	TGTGCCAGCAGTTCGTACAGGGGGTCCTACGAGCAGTACTTC
TRBV28	TRBJ2-7	NA	NA	CASSSSRYLYEQYF	TGTGCCAGCAGTTCTTCTCGGTACCTATACGAGCAGTACTTC
TRBV28	TRBJ1-1	NA	TRBD1	CASSLEVRRDRANTEAFF	TGTGCCAGCAGTTTAGAGGTACGGAGGGACAGGGCGAACACTGAAGCTTTCTTT
TRBV27	TRBJ2-7	NA	TRBD1	CASSLGQGNPYEQYF	TGTGCCAGCAGTTTGGGACAGGGGAACCCCTACGAGCAGTACTTC
TRBV28	TRBJ2-7	once	NA	CASRTLFTGYEQYF	TGTGCCAGCAGGACTCTTTTCACTGGTTACGAGCAGTACTTC
TRBV5-1	TRBJ2-1	NA	NA	CASSPDYEQFF	TGCGCCAGCAGCCCGGACTATGAGCAGTTCTTC